These 30 T cell receptor beta chains originate from one sample sequenced in a study of beta chain features in type 1 diabetes. Their target antigens are unknown. Broader study findings: Moderate but significant shortening of TCRB CDR3s was recorded in all four CD4+ subsets from Type 1 diabetes patients.

Sequenced material consisted of expressed TCRB transcripts (all of the isolated RNA was reverse transcribed). The data were produced by immunoSEQ multiplex PCR, yet TCRdb's version contains in-frame clones alone and is incomplete. The sample lists roughly 250,000 clones, 20% seen once, with approximately 0.029% in the top ten. Sequencing was performed on naive CD4+ T cells from blood. These receptors were obtained from a woman in her forties with type 1 diabetes.

V usage is TRBV11-3 and J usage is TRBJ2-3; weak D call: TRBD2 (5 bases). The germline V gene has CDR1 SGHNT and CDR2 YENEEA. The V gene lost 1 base and the J gene lost 4 bases, with 9 bases spanning the gap. The CDR3 is 14 residues long. The CDR3: CASSLGIGADTQYF. CDR3 nucleotides: TGTGCCAGCAGCTTAGGGATCGGGGCAGATACGCAGTATTTT.

The gene calls are TRBV30 and TRBJ1-2; no reliable D call. Trimming took 2 bases from V and 3 from J, leaving 10 bases between them. Per germline, CDR1 GTSNPN and CDR2 SVGIG (reference sequence). This CDR3 contains 13 residues. The CDR3 DNA is TGTGCCTGGAGTCCCGGGTTGGACTATGGCTACACCTTC. Translated: CAWSPGLDYGYTF. Variable domain in full (rest from reference TRBV30 and TRBJ1-2): SQTIHQWPATLVQPVGSPLSLECTVEGTSNPNLYWYRQAAGRGLQLLFYSVGIGQISSEVPQNLSASRPQDRQFILSSKKLLLSDSGFYLCAWSPGLDYGYTFGSGTRLTVV.

The sample holds a few counts of this clone. The rearrangement uses TRBV4-1 and TRBJ1-4; the match to TRBD1 covers 7 bases. The ends lost 3 bases at V and 8 bases at J; junction bases unmatched: 9. Germline V lookup: CDR1 MGHRA, CDR2 YSYEKL. The CDR3 contains 15 residues. Here the CDR3 reads CASSHPPGGGEKLFF. The CDR3 DNA follows: TGCGCCAGCAGCCACCCCCCAGGGGGTGGAGAAAAACTGTTTTTT.

This clone has more than one count but fewer than ten. This specimen includes other DNA sequences encoding the same CDR3. CDR3 residues: CASSSAYEQYF. The CDR3 region has the DNA TGTGCCAGCAGCTCAGCCTACGAGCAGTACTTC. The genes are TRBV7-9 and TRBJ2-7; no reliable D call. Germline values: CDR1 SEHNR, CDR2 FQNEAQ (reference sequence). V was clipped by 4 bases and J by 2 bases, with 3 bases between them. The CDR3 length is 11 residues.

This chain links TRBV6-5 with TRBJ2-1; 10 positions agree with TRBD2. Trimming cost V 5 bases and J 6 bases; bases outside gene matches: 7. This CDR3 is built from 15 residues. Germline CDR1 reads MNHEY; CDR2 reads SVGAGI. CDR3 DNA: TGTGCCAGCAGTCGCTCGGGACTAGCGCGCAATGAGCAGTTCTTC. It encodes CASSRSGLARNEQFF.

V is TRBV5-4 and J is TRBJ2-1, with 7 bases lining up with TRBD1. CDR1 is SGHNT, CDR2 YYREEE, per germline (reference sequence). The CDR3 has 17 residues. With V trimmed by 5 bases and J by 3 bases, 14 bases remained unmatched. The CDR3 DNA is TGTGCCAGCAGGAGTTTAGGGACAGCTACTAACTACAATGAGCAGTTCTTC. Its translation is CASRSLGTATNYNEQFF.

V and J are TRBV9 and TRBJ2-5; a possible D gene is TRBD1 (5 bases). V lost 2 bases, J lost 1 base, and 15 bases lay in between. CDR1 is SGDLS, CDR2 YYNGEE, per germline. The CDR3 is 16 residues long. CDR3 DNA sequence: TGTGCCAGCAGCGTGGCGGTAGGGGAACTCCAAGAGACCCAGTACTTC. Translated: CASSVAVGELQETQYF.

This clone was observed a few times. The chain joins TRBV29-1 to TRBJ1-1; 8 bases are a match to TRBD1. The germline CDR1 and CDR2 sequences are SQVTM and ANQGSEA. The CDR3 runs to 13 residues. V lost 6 bases, J lost 0 bases, and 3 bases stayed unmatched. The CDR3 nucleotides read TGCAGCGTGGGACAGGCGTTGAACACTGAAGCTTTCTTT. Protein sequence: CSVGQALNTEAFF.

The gene calls are TRBV5-1 and TRBJ1-5; D is unresolved. Per germline, CDR1 SGHRS and CDR2 YFSETQ. Trimming removed 0 bases from V and 5 bases from J, with 6 bases in between. CDR3 length: 13 amino acids. In nucleotides, the CDR3 is TGCGCCAGCAGCTTGGCCGGAGATCAGCCCCAGCATTTT. Amino acids: CASSLAGDQPQHF.

In its sample, this clone was seen a few times. V gene TRBV5-1 combines with J gene TRBJ1-1; D might be TRBD1 (6 bases). Trimming shortened V by 2 bases and J by 5 bases, and 19 bases separated the two germline ends. CDR1 is SGHRS, CDR2 YFSETQ, per germline. The CDR3 totals 16 residues. CDR3 nucleotides: TGCGCCAGCAGCTTAGGCTCCCAGGGGAAGGGGACTGAAGCTTTCTTT. It is translated as CASSLGSQGKGTEAFF. Variable domain in full (rest from reference TRBV5-1 and TRBJ1-1): KAGVTQTPRYLIKTRGQQVTLSCSPISGHRSVSWYQQTPGQGLQFLFEYFSETQRNKGNFPGRFSGRQFSNSRSEMNVSTLELGDSALYLCASSLGSQGKGTEAFFGQGTRLTVV.

The genes are TRBV4-2 and TRBJ2-1; 14 positions agree with TRBD2. This CDR3 region has 17 residues. CDR1 is LGHNA and CDR2 is YNFKEQ in the germline V gene. V gave up 4 bases and J gave up 6 bases; unmatched junction bases: 8. The CDR3 DNA is TGTGCCAGCAGCCCGGGACTAGCGGGAGAGGCTCTCAATGAGCAGTTCTTC. This translates into CASSPGLAGEALNEQFF.

The chain is built from TRBV15 and TRBJ2-2; TRBD2 matches at 8 bases. Germline V CDR1 and CDR2: LNHNV, YYDKDF (reference sequence). V dropped 0 bases and J dropped 7; count of bases not matched to a gene: 1. This CDR3 comprises 14 residues. CDR3 bases: TGTGCCACCAGCAGAGATAGCGGGGTCGGGGAGCTGTTTTTT. Its protein is CATSRDSGVGELFF.

The chain links TRBV30 to TRBJ1-1; a possible D gene is TRBD1 (5 bases). The CDR3 covers 14 residues. V was pared by 1 base and J by 4 bases, with 13 bases between. Per the germline V gene, CDR1 is GTSNPN and CDR2 is SVGIG (reference sequence). CDR3 protein: CAWSADAGGTEAFF. Here the CDR3 DNA reads TGTGCCTGGAGTGCGGACGCCGGGGGCACTGAAGCTTTCTTT.

This chain uses TRBV20-1 with TRBJ2-5; D gene unclear. CDR1 is DFQATT and CDR2 is SNEGSKA in the germline V gene (reference sequence). The CDR3 consists of 11 residues. The germline V and J ends were trimmed by 6 bases and 4 bases, with 9 bases remaining between them. The chain's CDR3 is CSAHSSETQYF. In DNA, the CDR3 is TGCAGTGCGCACAGCTCAGAGACCCAGTACTTC.

V is TRBV6-5 and J is TRBJ1-4; 11 nucleotides align to TRBD1. V was pared by 6 bases and J by 9 bases, with 6 bases of the junction left unmatched. Germline CDR1 and CDR2: MNHEY and SVGAGI. There are 14 residues in the CDR3. DNA for the CDR3: TGTGCCAGCAGGAGGGGACAGGGGGGACAAAAACTGTTTTTT. Translation: CASRRGQGGQKLFF.

This clone was observed a handful of times. This chain links TRBV5-4 with TRBJ2-7; 11 bases are shared with TRBD2. The CDR3 spans 15 residues. V lost 6 bases to trimming and J lost 7 bases; unmatched junction nucleotides: 12. Germline-derived CDR1 and CDR2 are SGHNT and YYREEE (reference sequence). CDR3 DNA: TGTGCCAGCACCCCCGGGACTAGCGGTCCGCGAGAGCAGTACTTC. Amino acids: CASTPGTSGPREQYF.

This chain connects TRBV6-5 to TRBJ2-1, with no clear D. This CDR3 contains 12 residues. Germline V gene data show CDR1 as MNHEY and CDR2 as SVGAGI. The ends were cut back, 4 bases at V and 7 bases at J, with 8 bases in the middle. CDR3 nucleotides: TGTGCCAGCAGTTCGGCTAGGAATGAGCAGTTCTTC. It is translated as CASSSARNEQFF.

CDR3 in amino acids: CASIRGYGYTF. CDR3 bases: TGTGCCAGCATAAGGGGATATGGCTACACCTTC. The rearrangement links TRBV2 to TRBJ1-2; the D gene is possibly TRBD1 (5 bases). The CDR3 sequence is 11 residues long. The germline V and J ends were trimmed by 7 bases and 5 bases, with 8 bases remaining between them. CDR1 is SNHLY, CDR2 FYNNEI, per germline.

In this sample, this clone turned up a few times. The chain is built from TRBV9 and TRBJ2-2, with 10 bases aligning to TRBD2. Germline-derived CDR1 and CDR2 are SGDLS and YYNGEE. The V and J ends lost 2 bases and 2 bases, in that order; junction bases with no gene match: 6. This CDR3 has 17 amino acids. The CDR3 reads CASSVGSGRLNTGELFF. CDR3 coding DNA: TGTGCCAGCAGCGTCGGTAGCGGGAGGCTCAACACCGGGGAGCTGTTTTTT.

The V and J genes are TRBV29-1 and TRBJ2-5; D possibly corresponds to TRBD1 (6 bases). Between the trimmed V and J ends, which lost 7 bases and 2 bases, there was a span of 8 bases. The CDR3 spans 11 residues. Germline V lookup: CDR1 SQVTM, CDR2 ANQGSEA. The CDR3 nucleotides read TGCAGCGGAGGGGGACAAGAGACCCAGTACTTC. Translation: CSGGGQETQYF.

V gene TRBV20-1 combines with J gene TRBJ2-5, with D hard to call. Germline lookup yields CDR1 DFQATT and CDR2 SNEGSKA (reference sequence). CDR3 length: 11 residues. Trimming took off 6 bases at V and 2 bases at J, with 7 bases between the two ends. The CDR3 sequence: CSANRQETQYF. The CDR3 nucleotides are TGCAGTGCGAACAGACAAGAGACCCAGTACTTC.

The chain employs TRBV5-1 and TRBJ2-7; the D gene is possibly TRBD1 (5 bases). The V gene's germline CDR1 is SGHRS and CDR2 YFSETQ. The CDR3 covers 13 residues. Between the trimmed V and J ends, which lost 2 bases and 2 bases, there was a span of 8 bases. Written as DNA, the CDR3 is TGCGCCAGCAGCTTAGACAGACCCTACGAGCAGTACTTC. Translated, it gives CASSLDRPYEQYF.

This clone was seen more than once but under ten times. The J gene is TRBJ2-1, the V gene TRBV4-1, with 8 bases matching TRBD2. The germline gives CDR1 MGHRA, CDR2 YSYEKL. The CDR3 length is 16 residues. V shed 0 bases, J shed 10 bases, and the junction held 11 bases outside the gene matches. CDR3 sequence reads: CASSQESIPGLGEQFF. CDR3 bases: TGCGCCAGCAGCCAAGAGAGCATCCCGGGACTAGGCGAGCAGTTCTTC.

The table lists this clone with a few counts. The gene calls are TRBV28 and TRBJ2-7, with 7 bases matching TRBD1. The V gene end was trimmed by 10 bases and the J gene end by 2 bases; junction bases not matched to a gene: 8. The CDR3 has 13 amino acids. Germline V gene sequence: CDR1 MDHEN, CDR2 SYDVKM. The CDR3 DNA reads as TGTGCCACCAACGGACAGGCTACCTACGAGCAGTACTTC. It yields the protein CATNGQATYEQYF.

This clone was detected a few times. The chain carries TRBV18 and TRBJ2-1; TRBD2 matches at 10 bases. The J segment lost 6 bases and the V segment lost 3 bases, leaving 2 bases of the junction unmatched. Germline loops: CDR1 KGHSH, CDR2 LQKENI. This CDR3 spans 14 amino acids. In nucleotides, the CDR3 is TGTGCCAGCTCACCCGGGACTAGCGTCAATGAGCAGTTCTTC. This translates into CASSPGTSVNEQFF.

The genes are TRBV9 and TRBJ1-1; D is unresolved. The CDR3 loop spans 13 amino acids. Per the germline V gene, CDR1 is SGDLS and CDR2 is YYNGEE. The ends were cut back, 0 bases at V and 7 bases at J, with 10 bases in the middle. The CDR3 is CASSVGSEGEAFF. CDR3 DNA: TGTGCCAGCAGCGTAGGTTCGGAGGGTGAAGCTTTCTTT.

This clone appeared a few times. The V and J genes are TRBV28 and TRBJ1-2, with 11 bases lining up with TRBD1. The CDR3 is made up of 13 amino acids. J was trimmed by 8 bases and V by 6 bases; bases with no gene match: 5. Germline CDR1 reads MDHEN; CDR2 reads SYDVKM. CDR3 in amino acids: CASSRDRGGGYTF. The CDR3 DNA is TGTGCCAGCAGCCGGGACAGGGGGGGAGGCTACACCTTC.

In this sample, this clone turned up a few times. The chain links TRBV5-4 to TRBJ2-7; 12 bases are shared with TRBD1. The junction had 10 bases not matched to a gene; V was cut back by 3 bases and J by 3 bases. The CDR3 contains 17 residues. Germline V lookup: CDR1 SGHNT, CDR2 YYREEE (reference sequence). The chain's CDR3 is CASSSRAGTGGIYEQYF. The CDR3 DNA sequence: TGTGCCAGCAGCTCTCGAGCCGGGACAGGGGGCATCTACGAGCAGTACTTC.

A few counts support this clone. This chain joins TRBV6-4 and TRBJ2-1; 11 bases align to TRBD2. The CDR3 length is 15 residues. The V gene's germline CDR1 is MRHNA and CDR2 SNTAGT. V lost 5 bases and J lost 5; bases outside the gene matches: 5. The CDR3 DNA is TGTGCCAGCAGTTTAGCGGGAGGGTGGGACAATGAGCAGTTCTTC. Translated, it gives CASSLAGGWDNEQFF.

The table lists this clone with a few counts. The V call is TRBV28, the J call TRBJ2-6, with a tentative D call TRBD1 (6 bases). Trimming took off 5 bases at V and 0 bases at J, with 8 bases between the two ends. The CDR3 has 15 amino acids. CDR1 MDHEN and CDR2 SYDVKM come from the germline V gene. The CDR3 nucleotides are TGTGCCAGCAGTCTAGGGGGCTCTGGGGCCAACGTCCTGACTTTC. Translation: CASSLGGSGANVLTF.